The present T cell receptor (beta chain) was sequenced within a study of cytomegalovirus exposure and HLA in healthy donors. This CDR3 has 15 residues. V shed 5 bases and J 3 bases; nucleotides not matched to a gene: 5. Germline lookup yields CDR1 SGHTA and CDR2 FQGNSA. Remarks on this clone: Its antigen remains unknown.

The study ran its PCR with 60 Vbeta and 13 Jbeta primers. Repertoires were generated with immunoSEQ multiplex PCR, while TCRdb's copy carries only in-frame clones and drops some. The sample is made up of roughly 120,000 clones, and the top ten hold approximately 2% of it. Whole-study results and caveats: Later work found most CMV-associated TCR beta chains apparently HLA-restricted. Excluded: some indistinguishable V segments such as TRBV6-2 and TRBV6-3. High sensitivity and specificity were reportedly achieved when the classifier diagnosed cytomegalovirus status. A prior analysis recorded that most TCR beta V segments were productive about 87% or about 30% of the time.

The receptor comes from a man in his forties in good health and CMV-seronegative. Sequenced material: PBMCs. The chain links TRBV7-2 to TRBJ2-7; 12 bases are a match to TRBD2. CDR3: CASSVLAGGNYEQYF. DNA for the CDR3: TGTGCCAGCAGCGTTCTAGCGGGAGGGAACTACGAGCAGTACTTC.